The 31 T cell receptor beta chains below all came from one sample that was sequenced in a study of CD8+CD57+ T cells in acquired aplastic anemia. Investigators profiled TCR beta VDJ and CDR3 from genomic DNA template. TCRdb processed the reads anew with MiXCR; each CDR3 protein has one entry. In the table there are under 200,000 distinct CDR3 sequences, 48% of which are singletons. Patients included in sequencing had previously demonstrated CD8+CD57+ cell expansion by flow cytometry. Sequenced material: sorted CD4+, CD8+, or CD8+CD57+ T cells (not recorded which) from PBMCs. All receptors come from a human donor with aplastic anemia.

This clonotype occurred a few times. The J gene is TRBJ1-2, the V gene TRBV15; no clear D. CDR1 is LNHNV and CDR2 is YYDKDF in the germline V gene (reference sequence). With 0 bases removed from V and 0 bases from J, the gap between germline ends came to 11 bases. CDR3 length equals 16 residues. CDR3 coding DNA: TGTGCCACCAGCAGAGAATTGGGGATAGCTAACTATGGCTACACCTTC. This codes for CATSRELGIANYGYTF.

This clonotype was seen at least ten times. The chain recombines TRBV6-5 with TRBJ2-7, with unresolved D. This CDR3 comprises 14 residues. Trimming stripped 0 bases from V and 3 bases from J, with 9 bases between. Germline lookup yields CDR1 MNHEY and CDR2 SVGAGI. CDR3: CASSYSGISYEQYF. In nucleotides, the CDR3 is TGTGCCAGCAGTTACTCGGGGATTAGCTACGAGCAGTACTTC.

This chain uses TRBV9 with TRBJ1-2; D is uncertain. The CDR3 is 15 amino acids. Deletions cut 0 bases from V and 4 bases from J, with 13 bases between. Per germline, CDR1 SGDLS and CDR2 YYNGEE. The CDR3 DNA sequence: TGTGCCAGCAGCGTAGATTCTTGGACGGTCTATGGCTACACCTTC. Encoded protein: CASSVDSWTVYGYTF.

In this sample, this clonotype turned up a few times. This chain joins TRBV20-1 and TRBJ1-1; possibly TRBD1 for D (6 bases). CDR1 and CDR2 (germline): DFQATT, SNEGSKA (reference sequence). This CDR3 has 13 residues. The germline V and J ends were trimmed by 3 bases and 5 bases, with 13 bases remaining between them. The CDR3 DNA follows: TGCAGTGCTAGGAAGGGGCAGGGGACTGAAGCTTTCTTT. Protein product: CSARKGQGTEAFF.

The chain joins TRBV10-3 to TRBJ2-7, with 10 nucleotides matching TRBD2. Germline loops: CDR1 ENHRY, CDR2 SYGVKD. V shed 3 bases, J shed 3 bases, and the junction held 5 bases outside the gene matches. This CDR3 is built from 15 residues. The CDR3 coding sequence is TGTGCCATCAGTGACTCAAAGCGGGGGGGCTACGAGCAGTACTTC. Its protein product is CAISDSKRGGYEQYF.

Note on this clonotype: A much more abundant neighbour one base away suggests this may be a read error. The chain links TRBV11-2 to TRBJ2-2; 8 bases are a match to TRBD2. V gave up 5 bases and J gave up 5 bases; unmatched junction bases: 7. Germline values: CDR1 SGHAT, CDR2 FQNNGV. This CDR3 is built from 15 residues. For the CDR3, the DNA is TGTGCCAGCAGCAGGGGACTAGTGGTAACCGGGGAGCTGTTTTTT. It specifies CASSRGLVVTGELFF.

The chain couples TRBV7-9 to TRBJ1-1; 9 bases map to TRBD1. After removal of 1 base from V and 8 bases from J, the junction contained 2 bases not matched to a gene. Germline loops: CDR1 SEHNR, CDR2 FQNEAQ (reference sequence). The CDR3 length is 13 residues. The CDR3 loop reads CASSLVDRGEAFF. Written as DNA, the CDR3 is TGTGCCAGCAGCTTAGTGGACAGGGGAGAAGCTTTCTTT.

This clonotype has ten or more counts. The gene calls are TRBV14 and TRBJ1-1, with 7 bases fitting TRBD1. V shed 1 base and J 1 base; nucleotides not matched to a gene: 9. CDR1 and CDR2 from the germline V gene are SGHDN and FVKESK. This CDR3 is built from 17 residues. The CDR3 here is CASSQGGQIRANTEAFF. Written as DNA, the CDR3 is TGTGCCAGCAGCCAAGGGGGACAGATAAGGGCGAACACTGAAGCTTTCTTT. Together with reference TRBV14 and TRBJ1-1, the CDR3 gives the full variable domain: EAGVTQFPSHSVIEKGQTVTLRCDPISGHDNLYWYRRVMGKEIKFLLHFVKESKQDESGMPNNRFLAERTGGTYSTLKVQPAELEDSGVYFCASSQGGQIRANTEAFFGQGTRLTVV.

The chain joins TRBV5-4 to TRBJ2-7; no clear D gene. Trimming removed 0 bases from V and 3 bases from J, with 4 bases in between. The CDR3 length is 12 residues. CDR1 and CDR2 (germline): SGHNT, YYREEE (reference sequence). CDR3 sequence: CASSLGHYEQYF. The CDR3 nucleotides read TGTGCCAGCAGCTTGGGTCACTACGAGCAGTACTTC. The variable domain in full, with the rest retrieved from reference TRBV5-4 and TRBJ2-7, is ETGVTQSPTHLIKTRGQQVTLRCSSQSGHNTVSWYQQALGQGPQFIFQYYREEENGRGNFPPRFSGLQFPNYSSELNVNALELDDSALYLCASSLGHYEQYFGPGTRLTVT.

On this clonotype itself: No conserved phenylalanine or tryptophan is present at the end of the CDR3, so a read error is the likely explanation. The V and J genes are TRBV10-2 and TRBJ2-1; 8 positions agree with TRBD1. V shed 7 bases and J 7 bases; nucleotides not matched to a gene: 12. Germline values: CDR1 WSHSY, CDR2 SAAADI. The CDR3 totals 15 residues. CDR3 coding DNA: TGCGCCAGCACTCAAACCCGGACAGGGTGGAATGAGCAGTTCTCC. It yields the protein CASTQTRTGWNEQFS.

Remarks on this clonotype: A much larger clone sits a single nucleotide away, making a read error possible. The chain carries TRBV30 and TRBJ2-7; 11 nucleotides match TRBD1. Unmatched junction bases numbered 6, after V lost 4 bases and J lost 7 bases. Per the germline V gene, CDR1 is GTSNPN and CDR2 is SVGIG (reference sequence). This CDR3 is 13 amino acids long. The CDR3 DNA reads TGTGCCTGGAACGGACAGGGGGCGCTTGAGCAGTACTTC. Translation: CAWNGQGALEQYF.

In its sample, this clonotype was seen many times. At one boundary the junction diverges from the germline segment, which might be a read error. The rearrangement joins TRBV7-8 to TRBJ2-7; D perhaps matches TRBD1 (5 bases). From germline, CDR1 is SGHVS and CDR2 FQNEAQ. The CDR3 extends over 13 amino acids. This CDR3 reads CASSLSGLGEQYF. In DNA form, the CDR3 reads TGCGCCAGCAGCCTTTCAGGGTTGGGCGAGCAGTACTTC.

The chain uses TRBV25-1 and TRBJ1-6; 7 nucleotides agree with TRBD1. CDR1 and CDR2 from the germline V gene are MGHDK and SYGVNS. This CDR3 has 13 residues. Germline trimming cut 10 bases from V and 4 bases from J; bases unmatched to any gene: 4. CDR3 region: CATQGEYNSPLHF. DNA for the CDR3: TGTGCCACCCAGGGGGAATATAATTCACCCCTCCACTTT.

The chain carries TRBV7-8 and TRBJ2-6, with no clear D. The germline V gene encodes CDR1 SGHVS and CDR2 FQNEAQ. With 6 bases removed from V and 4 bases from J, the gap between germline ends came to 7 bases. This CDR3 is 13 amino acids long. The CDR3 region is CASRLGGANVLTF. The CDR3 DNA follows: TGTGCCAGCAGGTTGGGGGGGGCCAACGTCCTGACTTTC.

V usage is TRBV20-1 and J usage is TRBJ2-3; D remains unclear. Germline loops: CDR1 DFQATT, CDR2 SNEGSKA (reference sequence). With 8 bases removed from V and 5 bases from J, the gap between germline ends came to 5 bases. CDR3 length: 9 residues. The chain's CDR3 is CSSGDTQYF. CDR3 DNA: TGCAGTTCCGGAGATACGCAGTATTTT.

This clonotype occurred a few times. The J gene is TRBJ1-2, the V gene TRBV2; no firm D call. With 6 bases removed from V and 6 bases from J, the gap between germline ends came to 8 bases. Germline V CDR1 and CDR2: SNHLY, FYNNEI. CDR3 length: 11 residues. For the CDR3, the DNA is TGTGCCAGCAGACTCACCCATGGCTACACCTTC. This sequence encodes CASRLTHGYTF.

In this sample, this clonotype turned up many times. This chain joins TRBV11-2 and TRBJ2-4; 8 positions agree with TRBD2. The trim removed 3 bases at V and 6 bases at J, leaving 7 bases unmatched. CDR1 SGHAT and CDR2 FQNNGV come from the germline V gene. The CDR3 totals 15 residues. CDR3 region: CASSLRGAGINIQYF. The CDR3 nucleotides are TGTGCCAGCAGCTTGCGGGGGGCGGGGATAAACATTCAGTACTTC.

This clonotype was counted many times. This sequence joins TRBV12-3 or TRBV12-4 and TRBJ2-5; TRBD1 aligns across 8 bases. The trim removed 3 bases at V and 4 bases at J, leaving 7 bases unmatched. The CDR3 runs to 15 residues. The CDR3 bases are TGTGCCAGCAGTTTCCCCGGACAGGGTGGAGAGACCCAGTACTTC. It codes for CASSFPGQGGETQYF.

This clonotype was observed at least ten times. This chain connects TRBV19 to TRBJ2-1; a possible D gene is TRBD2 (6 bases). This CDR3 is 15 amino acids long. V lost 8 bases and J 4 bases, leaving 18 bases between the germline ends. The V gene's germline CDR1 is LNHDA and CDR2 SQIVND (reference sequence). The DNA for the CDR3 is TGTGCCAGTTGGAGAGCGGGCGGGGCGTACAATGAGCAGTTCTTC. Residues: CASWRAGGAYNEQFF.

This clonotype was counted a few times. CDR3 sequence: CASSYRTSGSTDTQYF. Written as DNA, the CDR3 is TGTGCCAGCAGTTACAGGACTAGCGGTAGCACAGATACGCAGTATTTT. V and J are TRBV6-5 and TRBJ2-3; 10 positions agree with TRBD2. This CDR3 spans 16 amino acids. Per germline, CDR1 MNHEY and CDR2 SVGAGI. After removal of 2 bases from V and 0 bases from J, the junction contained 2 bases not matched to a gene.

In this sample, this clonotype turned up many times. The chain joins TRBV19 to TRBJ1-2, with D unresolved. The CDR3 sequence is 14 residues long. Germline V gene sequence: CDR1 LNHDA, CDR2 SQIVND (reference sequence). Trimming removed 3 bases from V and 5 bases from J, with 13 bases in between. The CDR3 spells CASSIEVGLYGYTF. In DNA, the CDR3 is TGTGCCAGTAGTATCGAAGTGGGTTTATATGGCTACACCTTC.

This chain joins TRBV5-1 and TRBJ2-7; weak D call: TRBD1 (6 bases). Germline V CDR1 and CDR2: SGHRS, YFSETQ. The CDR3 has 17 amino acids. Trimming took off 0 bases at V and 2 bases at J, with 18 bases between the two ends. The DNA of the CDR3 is TGCGCCAGCAGCTTGGCCACCAACCGGGACAATGCCTACGAGCAGTACTTC. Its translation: CASSLATNRDNAYEQYF.

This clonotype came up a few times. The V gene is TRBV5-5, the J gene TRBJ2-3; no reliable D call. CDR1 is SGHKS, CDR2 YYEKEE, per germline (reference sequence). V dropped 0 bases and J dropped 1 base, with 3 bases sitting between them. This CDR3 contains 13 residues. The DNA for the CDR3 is TGTGCCAGCAGCTTGGCGCGCACAGATACGCAGTATTTT. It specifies CASSLARTDTQYF. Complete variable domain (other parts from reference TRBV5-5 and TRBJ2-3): DAGVTQSPTHLIKTRGQQVTLRCSPISGHKSVSWYQQVLGQGPQFIFQYYEKEERGRGNFPDRFSARQFPNYSSELNVNALLLGDSALYLCASSLARTDTQYFGPGTRLTVL.

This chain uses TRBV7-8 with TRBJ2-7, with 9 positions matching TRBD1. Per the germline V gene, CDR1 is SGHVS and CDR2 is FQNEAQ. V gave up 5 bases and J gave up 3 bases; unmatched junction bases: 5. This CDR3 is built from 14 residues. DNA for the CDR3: TGTGCCAGCAGCCCCCCGGGACAGGGCTACGAGCAGTACTTC. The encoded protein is CASSPPGQGYEQYF.

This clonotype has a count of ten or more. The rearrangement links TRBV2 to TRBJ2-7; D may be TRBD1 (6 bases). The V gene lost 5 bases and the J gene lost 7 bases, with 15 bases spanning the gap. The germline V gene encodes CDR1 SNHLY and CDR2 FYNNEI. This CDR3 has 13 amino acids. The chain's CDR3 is CASSYAGAREQYF. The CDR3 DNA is TGTGCCAGCAGTTACGCAGGGGCGCGGGAGCAGTACTTC.

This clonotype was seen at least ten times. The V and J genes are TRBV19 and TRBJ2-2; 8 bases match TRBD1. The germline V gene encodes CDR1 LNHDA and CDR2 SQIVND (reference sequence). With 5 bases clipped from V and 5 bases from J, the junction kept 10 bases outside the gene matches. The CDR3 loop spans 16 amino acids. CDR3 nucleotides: TGTGCCAGTAGTTTCTTCCGGGACAGGCTGACCGGGGAGCTGTTTTTT. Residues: CASSFFRDRLTGELFF.

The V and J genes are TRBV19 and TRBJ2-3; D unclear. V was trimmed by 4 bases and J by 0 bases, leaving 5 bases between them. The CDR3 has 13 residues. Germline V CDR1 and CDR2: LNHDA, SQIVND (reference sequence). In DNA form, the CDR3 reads TGTGCCAGTAGTAAGGCCAGCACAGATACGCAGTATTTT. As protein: CASSKASTDTQYF.

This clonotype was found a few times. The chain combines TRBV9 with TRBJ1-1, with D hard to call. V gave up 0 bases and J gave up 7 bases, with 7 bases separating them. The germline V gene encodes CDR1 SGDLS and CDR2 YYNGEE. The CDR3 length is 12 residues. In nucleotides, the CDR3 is TGTGCCAGCAGCGTAGGAAGCGGTGAAGCTTTCTTT. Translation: CASSVGSGEAFF.

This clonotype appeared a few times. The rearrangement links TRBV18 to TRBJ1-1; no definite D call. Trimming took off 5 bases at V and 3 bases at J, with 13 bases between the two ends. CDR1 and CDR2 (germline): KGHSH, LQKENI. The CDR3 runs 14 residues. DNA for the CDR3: TGTGCCAGCTCAAGACTGGTTTTGGACACTGAAGCTTTCTTT. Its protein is CASSRLVLDTEAFF.

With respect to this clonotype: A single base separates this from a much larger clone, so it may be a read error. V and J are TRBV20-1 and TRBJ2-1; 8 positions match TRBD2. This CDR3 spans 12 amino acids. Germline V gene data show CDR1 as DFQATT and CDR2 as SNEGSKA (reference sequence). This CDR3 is CSAVAGYNERFF. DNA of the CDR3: TGCAGTGCGGTAGCGGGATACAATGAGCGGTTCTTC.

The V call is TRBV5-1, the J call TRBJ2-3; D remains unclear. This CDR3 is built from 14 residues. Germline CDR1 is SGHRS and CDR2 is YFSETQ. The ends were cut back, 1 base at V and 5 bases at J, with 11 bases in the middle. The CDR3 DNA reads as TGCGCCAGCAGCTTGCCCAGCTCCGGAGATACGCAGTATTTT. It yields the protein CASSLPSSGDTQYF. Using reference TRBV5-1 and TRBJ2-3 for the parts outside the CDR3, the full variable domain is KAGVTQTPRYLIKTRGQQVTLSCSPISGHRSVSWYQQTPGQGLQFLFEYFSETQRNKGNFPGRFSGRQFSNSRSEMNVSTLELGDSALYLCASSLPSSGDTQYFGPGTRLTVL.